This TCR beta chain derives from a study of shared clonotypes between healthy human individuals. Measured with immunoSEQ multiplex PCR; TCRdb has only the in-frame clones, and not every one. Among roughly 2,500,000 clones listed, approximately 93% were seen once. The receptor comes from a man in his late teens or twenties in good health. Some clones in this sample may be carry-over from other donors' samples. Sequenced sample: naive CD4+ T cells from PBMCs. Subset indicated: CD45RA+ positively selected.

The CDR3 nucleotides are TGTGCCAGCAGCATCAGTCGAACAGGGAAGACTGGCACTGAAGCTTTCTTT. It translates to CASSISRTGKTGTEAFF. This sequence joins TRBV7-2 and TRBJ1-1, with TRBD1 as a possible D gene (6 bases). The ends were cut back, 5 bases at V and 4 bases at J, with 23 bases in the middle. Germline assignment: CDR1 SGHTA and CDR2 FQGNSA. The CDR3 length is 17 residues.